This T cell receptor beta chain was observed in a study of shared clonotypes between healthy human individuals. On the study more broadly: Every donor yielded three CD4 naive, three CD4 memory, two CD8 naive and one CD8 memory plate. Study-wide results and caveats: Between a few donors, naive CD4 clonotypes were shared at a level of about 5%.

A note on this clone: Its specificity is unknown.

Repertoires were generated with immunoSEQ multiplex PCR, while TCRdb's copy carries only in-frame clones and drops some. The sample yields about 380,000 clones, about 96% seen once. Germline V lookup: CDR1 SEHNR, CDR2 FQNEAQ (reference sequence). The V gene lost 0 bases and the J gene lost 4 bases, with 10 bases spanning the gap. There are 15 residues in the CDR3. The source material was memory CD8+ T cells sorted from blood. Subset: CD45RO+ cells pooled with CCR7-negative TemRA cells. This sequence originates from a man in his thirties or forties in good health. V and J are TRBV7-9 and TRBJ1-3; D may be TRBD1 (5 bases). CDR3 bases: TGTGCCAGCAGCTTAGCTCCGGGGCAAGGAAACACCATATATTTT. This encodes CASSLAPGQGNTIYF.